This T cell receptor beta chain appears in the sequencing data of a study of spatial heterogeneity in lung cancer (dated by TCRdb to between 2018 and 2021). About the study as a whole: More beta-chain than alpha-chain transcripts were consistently detected, likely reflecting higher beta-chain transcript abundance. Both alpha and beta chains were TCR-sequenced in samples taken at surgery, namely 220 tumor regions, 62 to 65 matched nontumor lung samples and about 54 PBMC samples. In non-small cell lung cancer, the study quantitatively compared TCR alpha and beta repertoires across several tumor regions, matched nontumor lung, and blood. TCR repertoire features were related to nonsynonymous mutation counts determined by whole-exome sequencing of tumor tissue. In the raw uncorrected reads, each unique combination of TCR and UMI appeared more than ten times on average. Results the study describes overall, beyond this receptor: Ubiquitous expanded tumor TCRs were detected in blood more often at tumor resection than at routine follow-up. Confirming at a functional level the hypothesis that regional TCRs recognize regional mutations was considered to require additional single-cell paired TCR alpha and beta sequencing.

Library construction relied on 5' RACE. Sequenced on a NextSeq 500. In the TCR library protocol, a unique molecular identifier was attached to each TCR cDNA molecule so that PCR and sequencing errors could be corrected. Turning to the authors' computational methods: TCR identification, UMI-based error correction and CDR3 extraction were all carried out with Decombinator tools. Expanded TCRs were defined as those above a frequency of 2 per 1,000, corresponding to the top 1% of the tumor frequency distribution. Rényi diversity was computed with the R vegan package after subsampling each repertoire 100 times to 5,000 TCRs. CDR3 similarity networks were built from amino acid triplet string-kernel similarity, connecting CDR3s with pairwise similarity above 0.82. The public reads were quality trimmed at Q25 with fastp and then assembled into clones with MiXCR by TCRdb, keeping productive beta chains. A single entry per CDR3 protein holds the most common genes and DNA from its merged rows. TCRdb's processing, not the authors' own work, is the source of the V and J calls. This sample lists tens of thousands of distinct CDR3 sequences; 6.5% to 9.5% were detected once. Of the sample, 25% to 30% is held by the ten largest clones.

The sample holds a few counts of this clonotype. Its antigen is currently not known. Per-base quality was not reported, and no clone a single base away is much larger than it. Reading from cysteine to phenylalanine, the CDR3 counts 14 amino acids. The sequence is cut down to CDR3 DNA, 42 bases in frame from base 1. The junction carries 14 bases between V and J, which are trimmed by 4 bases and 4 bases respectively. Looking up the germline V gene yields CDR1 SGDLS and CDR2 YYNGEE. The label giving this sample's time point can be read as: sample taken at primary tumor resection. Samples were obtained from 72 patients with early-stage, untreated non-small cell lung cancer from the lung TRACERx cohort. For TCR sequencing, whole RNA was extracted from tumor and nontumor lung tissue, or from cryopreserved PBMC samples, and no cell sorting was done. Patients were selected for TCR sequencing only if sufficient RNA was available from at least two tumor regions.

Sequences were derived from PBMCs, sampled at surgery. This TCR was recovered from a male donor with early-stage non-small cell lung cancer. Here the chain combines TRBV9 and TRBJ2-5, and TRBD2 may be the D gene, going by 6 matching bases. The DNA is as follows: TGTGCCAGCAGCCTCGAGGAGGGTGGAGAGACCCAGTACTTC. This gives the protein CASSLEEGGETQYF.